This TCR beta chain was captured by sequencing in a study of blood T cell repertoires in COVID-19. Overall study: There were acute and convalescent COVID-19 samples, and they came from the United States, Italy and Spain. PBMCs, B-cell-depleted T cells, or T cells were the source of the cDNA or gDNA that made up the material.

The germline V gene encodes CDR1 MNHEY and CDR2 SVGAGI. Between the trimmed V and J ends, which lost 2 bases and 5 bases, there was a span of 15 bases. The length of the CDR3 is 15 residues. Original processing methods: Reference gene primer amplification gave nucleated cell count estimates. This table comes from immunoSEQ multiplex PCR, and its TCRdb copy is limited to in-frame clones, with some not included. V and J calls and clone size are given by that table; D and trimming were obtained from the DNA. The data show approximately 210,000 clones, 75% to 90% seen once. Sequencing was done on a sample of peripheral blood. This clonotype was obtained from a human donor in a cohort sampled during active COVID-19. The rearrangement uses TRBV6-5 and TRBJ1-1, with a possible D match to TRBD1 (5 bases). The CDR3 loop is CASSYDAGLGTEAFF. As DNA, the CDR3 is TGTGCCAGCAGTTACGATGCAGGGCTGGGGACTGAAGCTTTCTTT.